The clone carrying this T cell receptor beta chain was observed a few times. This entry is derived from a study of regulatory T cells in long-lasting Graves disease. Arm-PCR of CDR3 regions with iRepertoire HTBI primers generated TCR beta libraries. Using its own MiXCR run on the multiplex PCR reads, TCRdb lists one record per CDR3 protein. Of more than 350,000 distinct CDR3 sequences in the sample, more than 12% were seen once. Time point in this sample: newly diagnosed GD, antithyroid drugs for less than 3 months. RNA isolated from PBMCs was used to make the TCR library. The CDR3 runs 12 residues. Trimming left V 3 bases short and J 5 bases short, with 10 bases between. In germline, CDR1 is SQVTM, CDR2 ANQGSEA. These sequences were also reported in another study, on T cells in Graves' hyperthyroidism and ophthalmopathy.

The TCR was taken from a woman aged 25 to 45 with Graves disease. The chain uses TRBV29-1 and TRBJ2-5; no clear D. Sample: peripheral blood mononuclear cells (PBMCs), taken at new diagnosis, from a patient treated with antithyroid drugs. The CDR3 here is CSVEEGAETQYF. The CDR3 coding sequence is TGCAGCGTTGAGGAAGGTGCTGAGACCCAGTACTTC.